This T cell receptor (beta chain) was observed in a study of cytomegalovirus exposure and HLA in healthy donors. Vbeta (60) and Jbeta (13) primers were used in the PCR. The assay was immunoSEQ multiplex PCR, and TCRdb's table has in-frame clones only and misses some. Of fewer than 200,000 clones in the sample, 70% to 80% were seen once. The CDR3 has 17 amino acids. J was trimmed by 5 bases and V by 0 bases; bases with no gene match: 7. Germline V gene sequence: CDR1 SGHTS, CDR2 YDEGEE. This TCR was sampled from a female donor in good health and CMV-seronegative. The genes are TRBV5-8 and TRBJ1-6, with TRBD1 matching over 8 bases. Sequencing used PBMCs. The CDR3 region is CASSLGDRGSHNSPLHF. Here the CDR3 DNA reads TGTGCCAGCAGCTTGGGAGACAGGGGCAGTCATAATTCACCCCTCCACTTT.